This T cell receptor (beta chain) was profiled in a study of CD8+ T cells in alopecia areata. Regarding the study as a whole: Relative to mice, TCR sharing across patients was less clear, a difference possibly HLA-related.

Sequencing relied on a cDNA template that was reverse transcribed from extracted RNA. Sequenced by immunoSEQ multiplex PCR; TCRdb stores in-frame clones only, minus some. This table has 100,000 to 120,000 clones, 45% to 65% appearing once. Per the germline V gene, CDR1 is SQVTM and CDR2 is ANQGSEA. V was pared by 6 bases and J by 6 bases, with 18 bases between. This CDR3 is 14 amino acids long. Treatment denoted: oral pan-JAK inhibitor, 5-10 mg twice daily. As concerns this clone: The antigen remains undetermined.

This TCR came from a human donor with alopecia areata. Material: CD4+ T cells sorted from blood, obtained at week 24, from a patient treated with tofacitinib. The chain uses TRBV29-1 and TRBJ2-4; TRBD2 is a possible D gene (6 bases). CDR3 amino acids: CSVIAAEKGNIQYF. DNA for the CDR3: TGCAGCGTCATAGCGGCAGAAAAAGGAAACATTCAGTACTTC.